The clone carrying this T cell receptor beta chain showed up just once. CDR1 is LNHDA, CDR2 SQIVND, per germline (reference sequence). The CDR3 spans 16 residues. Trimming took off 5 bases at V and 5 bases at J, with 18 bases between the two ends. The sample comes from a study of blood T cell repertoires in COVID-19. TCRdb keeps only in-frame clones here, not all; method: immunoSEQ multiplex PCR. Of some 130,000 clones in the sample, roughly 69% were seen once. The V call is TRBV19, the J call TRBJ1-4, with D tentatively TRBD1 (5 bases). Source material: peripheral blood. This TCR was recovered from a woman in her seventies with acute or convalescent COVID-19. CDR3 DNA sequence: TGTGCCAGTAGTCCCCTCGGCGGGGCGTGGAATGAAAAACTGTTTTTT. Protein: CASSPLGGAWNEKLFF.